This entry is about one TCR beta chain. Using a J-beta primer mix together with a sample-barcoded 5' primer, a second PCR was run for about 6 to 11 cycles. TCRdb called the 5' RACE reads again in MiXCR, with one record for every CDR3 protein. The data show hundreds of thousands of distinct CDR3 sequences, roughly 26% seen once. The ends lost 5 bases at V and 5 bases at J; junction bases unmatched: 10. This CDR3 spans 15 amino acids. CDR1 SGHRS and CDR2 YFSETQ come from the germline V gene. Per sample, a minimum of 6.5 million PBMCs were isolated. These data originate in a study of blood T cells in healthy people across ages. In addition, the sample was reused for a study of T cells of mothers and their children.

The clonotype comes from a boy between 5 and 17 years old in good health. The gene calls are TRBV5-1 and TRBJ2-3; 8 bases fit TRBD1. Sequencing was performed on blood. Here the CDR3 DNA reads TGCGCCAGCAGTCAAGGACAGGGAAATTTAGATACGCAGTATTTT. Translation gives CASSQGQGNLDTQYF.